The 7 T cell receptor beta chains below come from one sample, sequenced in a study of blood T cell repertoires in COVID-19. Assay: immunoSEQ multiplex PCR; the TCRdb copy retains only in-frame clones and omits some. This table has 250,000 to 350,000 clones, around 90% appearing once. Sequenced: peripheral blood. The receptors come from a woman aged 50 to 65 with COVID-19, enrolled during active disease.

This chain joins TRBV11-2 and TRBJ2-5; the D gene is possibly TRBD2 (5 bases). This CDR3 contains 14 residues. Trimming took off 7 bases at V and 1 base at J, with 13 bases between the two ends. The germline V gene encodes CDR1 SGHAT and CDR2 FQNNGV. Here the CDR3 reads CASKPGSLQETQYF. CDR3 nucleotide sequence: TGTGCCAGCAAACCGGGGAGCCTCCAAGAGACCCAGTACTTC.

The rearrangement links TRBV27 to TRBJ2-1; the match to TRBD2 covers 7 bases. Per germline, CDR1 MNHEY and CDR2 SMNVEV (reference sequence). The CDR3 length is 14 residues. J gave up 4 bases and V 3 bases, and 3 bases lay outside the gene matches. The CDR3 region is CASSFASGYNEQFF. For the CDR3, the DNA is TGTGCCAGCAGTTTCGCTAGCGGTTACAATGAGCAGTTCTTC.

The rearrangement uses TRBV6-5 and TRBJ1-5, with D uncertain. The CDR3 length is 15 residues. The germline V and J ends were trimmed by 3 bases and 7 bases, with 16 bases remaining between them. The germline V gene encodes CDR1 MNHEY and CDR2 SVGAGI. In nucleotides, the CDR3 is TGTGCCAGCAGTTATTCATATTCGGGTGGACAGCCCCAGCATTTT. It codes for CASSYSYSGGQPQHF.

The chain recombines TRBV19 with TRBJ2-5; 9 bases agree with TRBD1. The CDR3 covers 16 residues. The germline gives CDR1 LNHDA, CDR2 SQIVND (reference sequence). The ends lost 5 bases at V and 3 bases at J; junction bases unmatched: 10. CDR3 sequence (DNA): TGTGCCAGTAGTTTTTACTTCGGGACAGGGAAAGAGACCCAGTACTTC. Protein: CASSFYFGTGKETQYF.

The V call is TRBV9, the J call TRBJ2-1; the match to TRBD2 covers 9 bases. Germline V lookup: CDR1 SGDLS, CDR2 YYNGEE. This CDR3 contains 15 residues. The V and J ends lost 0 bases and 8 bases, in that order; junction bases with no gene match: 6. CDR3: CASSVDSGSGDEQFF. Here the CDR3 DNA reads TGTGCCAGCAGCGTAGATAGCGGGAGCGGGGATGAGCAGTTCTTC.

This chain joins TRBV24-1 and TRBJ2-1; possibly TRBD2 for D (6 bases). Germline loops: CDR1 KGHDR, CDR2 SFDVKD. This CDR3 is built from 15 residues. V was trimmed by 0 bases and J by 2 bases, leaving 7 bases between them. The CDR3 loop reads CATSDLREPYNEQFF. As DNA, the CDR3 is TGTGCCACCAGTGATTTGCGGGAGCCCTACAATGAGCAGTTCTTC.

This rearrangement joins TRBV10-3 to TRBJ1-1; 9 bases are shared with TRBD1. Trimming removed 11 bases from V and 0 bases from J; junction bases left unmatched: 4. Germline CDR1 is ENHRY and CDR2 is SYGVKD. This CDR3 contains 13 residues. The CDR3 DNA follows: TGTGCCGCAGGGACAGGGATGAACACTGAAGCTTTCTTT. Encoded protein: CAAGTGMNTEAFF.